The T cell receptor beta chain described here comes from a study of cytomegalovirus exposure and HLA in healthy donors. The study ran its PCR with 60 Vbeta and 13 Jbeta primers. Clones were read by immunoSEQ multiplex PCR, and TCRdb kept only the in-frame ones, dropping some. The repertoire holds about 160,000 clones, with 65% to 85% as singletons. Everyone who donated was a healthy bone marrow donor. This TCR was recovered from a young woman in good health and CMV-seropositive. The specimen sequenced was PBMCs.

In DNA form, the CDR3 reads TGTGCCAGCAACTTCTTGGGGGGGGTGACAGATACGCAGTATTTT. Residues: CASNFLGGVTDTQYF. This sequence joins TRBV9 and TRBJ2-3; 7 bases map to TRBD2. This CDR3 is 15 amino acids long. Germline-derived CDR1 and CDR2 are SGDLS and YYNGEE. Trimming removed 6 bases from V and 3 bases from J; junction bases left unmatched: 10.